The T cell receptor beta chain described here comes from a study of T cell repertoires in cytomegalovirus infection. Points on this clonotype: No antigen is known for it.

V trimming: 6 bases; J trimming: 0 bases; junction bases outside the gene matches: 10. The CDR3 consists of 16 residues. CDR1 is LNHDA, CDR2 SQIVND, per germline (reference sequence). Each CDR3 protein is one row after TCRdb ran MiXCR on the reads. The sample lists a few hundred thousand distinct CDR3 sequences, roughly 28% seen once, with about 20% in the top ten. The sample was cultured PBMCs, taken from culture after CMV antigen stimulation. This receptor was obtained from a human donor in good health (CMV status not recorded). Some clones in this sample may be carry-over from other donors' samples. The chain has TRBV19 and TRBJ1-1, with 7 bases aligning to TRBD1. This CDR3 reads CASSLRQGVVNTEAFF. In DNA, the CDR3 is TGTGCCAGTAGCTTAAGACAGGGTGTGGTGAACACTGAAGCTTTCTTT.